This is a list of T cell receptor beta chains from one sample in a study of cytomegalovirus exposure and HLA in healthy donors. Assay: immunoSEQ multiplex PCR; the TCRdb copy retains only in-frame clones and omits some. Of about 110,000 clones in the sample, over 65% were seen once. Specimen: PBMCs. The origin of the receptors is a woman between 18 and 30 years old in good health and CMV-seronegative. Each CDR3 is given with its conserved first and last residue. The D gene is left open where the match is weak. Size is stated for part of the rows, as once, few or many counts, or as a class when the clone is expanded.

D	J	size	V	CDR3	DNA
TRBD1	TRBJ1-5	.	TRBV6-5	CASSYSTGSNQPQHF	TGTGCCAGCAGTTACTCGACAGGGTCCAATCAGCCCCAGCATTTT
.	TRBJ1-2	.	TRBV5-4	CASSTESRGYTF	TGTGCCAGCAGCACAGAATCTCGGGGCTACACCTTC
.	TRBJ2-7	.	TRBV5-1	CASSSGRSLGEQYF	TGCGCCAGCAGCTCCGGAAGGTCCTTGGGCGAGCAGTACTTC
.	TRBJ2-3	.	TRBV11-3	CASSAGGLGTFRDTQYF	TGTGCCAGCAGCGCAGGTGGGCTGGGGACTTTCCGAGATACGCAGTATTTT
TRBD2	TRBJ2-1	.	TRBV7-8	CASSQLAGGGNEQFF	TGTGCCAGCAGCCAACTAGCGGGAGGAGGGAATGAGCAGTTCTTC
.	TRBJ2-5	few	TRBV29-1	CSVVWLAQLYF	TGCAGCGTTGTTTGGCTAGCGCAACTTTACTTC
.	TRBJ1-2	.	TRBV4-1	CASSREEGGGNGYTF	TGCGCCAGCAGCCGCGAGGAGGGTGGGGGGAATGGCTACACCTTC
.	TRBJ2-2	.	TRBV27	CASSSYTRVNTGELFF	TGTGCCAGCAGTTCCTATACTAGAGTTAACACCGGGGAGCTGTTTTTT
.	TRBJ1-2	.	TRBV7-6	CASSLMSGEGYTF	TGTGCCAGCAGCTTAATGTCCGGGGAAGGCTACACCTTC
TRBD2	TRBJ2-1	once	TRBV19	CASSPRGGASGRVRGSYNEQFF	TGTGCCAGTAGTCCCCGAGGTGGTGCTAGCGGGAGGGTTAGGGGTTCCTACAATGAGCAGTTCTTC
TRBD1	TRBJ1-4	.	TRBV19	CASSPPGRGREKLFF	TGTGCCAGTAGTCCCCCGGGCAGGGGGCGGGAAAAACTGTTTTTT
.	TRBJ2-3	.	TRBV27	CASMLTHYNTDTQYF	TGTGCCAGTATGTTAACCCACTACAACACAGATACGCAGTATTTT
.	TRBJ2-2	.	TRBV11-3	CASSTGTPLSGELFF	TGTGCCAGCAGTACGGGGACACCCCTTTCCGGGGAGCTGTTTTTT
.	TRBJ1-1	few	TRBV28	CASSPNHSGNTEAFF	TGTGCCAGCAGTCCCAACCACAGCGGGAACACTGAAGCTTTCTTT
TRBD1	TRBJ1-5	.	TRBV4-2	CASSQNRQGSRPQHF	TGTGCCAGCAGCCAAAACCGACAGGGGTCAAGGCCCCAGCATTTT
TRBD1	TRBJ2-1	.	TRBV30	CAWSRDRGHNEQFF	TGTGCCTGGAGTAGGGACAGGGGCCACAATGAGCAGTTCTTC
.	TRBJ2-6	.	TRBV15	CATSSSSGANVLTF	TGTGCCACCAGCTCTTCCTCTGGGGCCAACGTCCTGACTTTC
TRBD2	TRBJ2-1	.	TRBV7-9	CASSSPTSGKDNEQFF	TGTGCCAGCAGCTCGCCCACTAGCGGGAAGGACAATGAGCAGTTCTTC
TRBD1	TRBJ1-1	.	TRBV6-6	CASIRTGGAEAFF	TGTGCCAGCATTAGGACAGGGGGCGCTGAAGCTTTCTTT
.	TRBJ1-1	few	TRBV5-4	CASSLNTEAFF	TGTGCCAGCAGCCTAAACACTGAAGCTTTCTTT
.	TRBJ2-3	.	TRBV5-6	CASSFPTSGRTDTQYF	TGTGCCAGCAGCTTCCCTACTAGTGGTCGCACAGATACGCAGTATTTT
.	TRBJ2-5	once	TRBV18	CASKLPEPETQYF	TGTGCCAGCAAACTACCGGAACCAGAGACCCAGTACTTC
.	TRBJ2-5	.	TRBV7-2	CASSWDSQETQYF	TGTGCCAGCAGCTGGGACTCGCAAGAGACCCAGTACTTC
.	TRBJ1-5	.	TRBV4-2	CASSQDRPGDQPQHF	TGTGCCAGCAGCCAAGATCGGCCCGGGGATCAGCCCCAGCATTTT
.	TRBJ1-1	few	TRBV6-1	CASSEEEGKGTEAFF	TGTGCCAGCAGTGAAGAGGAGGGAAAAGGGACTGAAGCTTTCTTT
TRBD2	TRBJ2-5	.	TRBV29-1	CSVMTSGPETQYF	TGCAGCGTTATGACTAGCGGGCCAGAGACCCAGTACTTC
.	TRBJ1-2	.	TRBV19	CASVPGVEYGYTF	TGTGCCAGTGTTCCAGGGGTTGAATATGGCTACACCTTC
.	TRBJ1-5	.	TRBV2	CASSSGESGQPQHF	TGTGCCAGCAGCAGTGGGGAGTCCGGTCAGCCCCAGCATTTT
.	TRBJ1-4	.	TRBV4-3	CASSQERGALGEKLFF	TGCGCCAGCAGCCAAGAACGGGGAGCCCTGGGTGAAAAACTGTTTTTT
TRBD2	TRBJ2-3	.	TRBV6-4	CASSDGTSGTDTQYF	TGTGCCAGCAGTGACGGGACTAGCGGTACAGATACGCAGTATTTT
.	TRBJ1-2	.	TRBV7-2	CASSLEGGQGFYGYTF	TGTGCCAGCAGCTTAGAAGGAGGCCAGGGGTTCTATGGCTACACCTTC
TRBD1	TRBJ1-5	.	TRBV7-2	CASSRIQGANQPQHF	TGTGCCAGCAGCCGAATACAGGGGGCCAACCAGCCCCAGCATTTT
.	TRBJ2-2	.	TRBV10-1	CASSETRITIGELFF	TGCGCCAGCAGTGAGACTAGAATAACAATCGGGGAGCTGTTTTTT
TRBD1	TRBJ1-5	once	TRBV7-8	CASSPRTGAGQPQHF	TGTGCCAGCAGCCCAAGGACAGGGGCAGGCCAGCCCCAGCATTTT
.	TRBJ1-1	.	TRBV12-5	CASGLEQGTEAFF	TGTGCTAGTGGTTTGGAGCAGGGGACTGAAGCTTTCTTT
TRBD2	TRBJ2-2	few	TRBV6-5	CASSYSGANTGELFF	TGTGCCAGCAGCTATAGCGGGGCGAACACCGGGGAGCTGTTTTTT
TRBD1	TRBJ2-2	once	TRBV6-5	CASSYRTGIGELFF	TGTGCCAGCAGTTACAGGACAGGGATCGGGGAGCTGTTTTTT
.	TRBJ1-3	.	TRBV15	CATSRGLFSGNTIYF	TGTGCCACCAGCAGGGGACTGTTCTCTGGAAACACCATATATTTT
TRBD1	TRBJ1-2	.	TRBV6-5	CATSGDRGDYGYTF	TGTGCCACCTCGGGGGACAGGGGGGACTATGGCTACACCTTC
TRBD1	TRBJ2-1	.	TRBV29-1	CSVPTGSSAEQFF	TGCAGCGTCCCGACAGGGTCTTCAGCTGAGCAGTTCTTC
.	TRBJ1-1	.	TRBV6-5	CASAEPGWTEAFF	TGTGCCAGCGCGGAACCCGGATGGACTGAAGCTTTCTTT
.	TRBJ1-1	.	TRBV5-3	CASTGTEAFF	TGTGCCAGCACAGGCACTGAAGCTTTCTTT
TRBD2	TRBJ2-3	.	TRBV4-2	CASSPGGQPDTQYF	TGTGCCAGCAGCCCGGGGGGGCAGCCAGATACGCAGTATTTT
TRBD1	TRBJ1-2	.	TRBV5-6	CASSSPPGGYGYTF	TGTGCCAGCAGCAGCCCTCCAGGGGGCTATGGCTACACCTTC
TRBD1	TRBJ1-1	.	TRBV5-4	CASSHTDRGNTEAFF	TGTGCCAGCAGCCACACGGACAGGGGGAACACTGAAGCTTTCTTT
TRBD2	TRBJ2-7	.	TRBV28	CASSFSGTSDYEQYF	TGTGCCAGCAGTTTTAGTGGGACTAGCGACTACGAGCAGTACTTC
.	TRBJ1-4	.	TRBV9	CASSVQNSPNEKLFF	TGTGCCAGCAGCGTACAGAACAGCCCTAATGAAAAACTGTTTTTT